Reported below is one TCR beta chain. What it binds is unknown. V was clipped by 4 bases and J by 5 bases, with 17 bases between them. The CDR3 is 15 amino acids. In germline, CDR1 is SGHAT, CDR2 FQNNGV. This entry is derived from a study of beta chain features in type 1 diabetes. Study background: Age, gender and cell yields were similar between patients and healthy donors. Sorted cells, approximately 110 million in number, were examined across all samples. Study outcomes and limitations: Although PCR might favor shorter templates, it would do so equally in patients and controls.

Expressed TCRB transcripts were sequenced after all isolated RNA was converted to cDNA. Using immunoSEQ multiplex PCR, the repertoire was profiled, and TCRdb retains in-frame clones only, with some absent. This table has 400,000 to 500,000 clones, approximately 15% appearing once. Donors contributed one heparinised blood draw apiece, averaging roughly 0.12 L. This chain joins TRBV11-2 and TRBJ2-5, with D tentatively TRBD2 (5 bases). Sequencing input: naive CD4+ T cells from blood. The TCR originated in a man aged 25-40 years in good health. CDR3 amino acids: CASSSRPTGGETQYF. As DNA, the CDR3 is TGTGCCAGCAGCTCCCGCCCTACGGGCGGGGAGACCCAGTACTTC.